This TCR beta chain appears in the sequencing data of a study of Graves' ophthalmopathy and Graves' hyperthyroidism. CDR1 and CDR2 from the germline V gene are KGHDR and SFDVKD. This CDR3 has 15 residues. V was shortened by 3 bases and J by 3 bases, with 12 bases between the two germline ends. The TCR beta CDR3 regions underwent amplification from RNA transcripts. HTBI primers primed a first-round RT-PCR, and a second-round multiplex PCR followed. TCRdb reprocessed the multiplex PCR reads with MiXCR, giving one entry per CDR3 protein. The table lists approximately 540,000 distinct CDR3 sequences, roughly 40% of them singletons.

Material: peripheral blood or thyroid tissue (not recorded which). The receptor was derived from an adult man with Graves' hyperthyroidism. This chain uses TRBV24-1 with TRBJ2-3, with no clear D. CDR3 bases: TGTGCCACCAGTGATCCCCTGCAGCCTACAGATACGCAGTATTTT. Its translation is CATSDPLQPTDTQYF.